The sequence of this T cell receptor beta chain was determined in a study of radiotherapy plus CTLA-4 blockade in lung cancer. Overall study context: Disease control was achieved by about 34% of patients, and objective responses by 15% to 20%.

Whole-study findings and limits: TCR clones from tumors expanded in blood after radiotherapy plus ipilimumab. Early blood T cell clone changes and increased post-radiation serum interferon-beta were reportedly the strongest response predictors.

TCRdb's table, derived via immunoSEQ multiplex PCR, lists solely in-frame clones and lacks some. The sample has 40,000 to 45,000 clones, roughly 67% seen once. Patients in the study, people with chemo-refractory metastatic non-small-cell lung cancer, received focal radiation plus ipilimumab CTLA-4 blockade. Details on this clone: Its antigen is undetermined.

V was clipped by 4 bases and J by 1 base, with 10 bases between them. The CDR3 is 14 amino acids. Germline CDR1 PRHDT, CDR2 FYEKMQ (reference sequence). The genes are TRBV13 and TRBJ1-2; the D gene is possibly TRBD1 (5 bases). The TCR originated in a human donor with non-small cell lung cancer who had a partial response to radiotherapy plus ipilimumab. Sequencing used peripheral blood, obtained from a patient treated with radiotherapy plus ipilimumab. CDR3 sequence: CASSSTAFNYGYTF. CDR3 nucleotide sequence: TGTGCCAGCAGCTCGACAGCCTTTAACTATGGCTACACCTTC.